This T cell receptor (beta chain) is from a study of CD8+CD57+ T cells in acquired aplastic anemia. Using genomic DNA as the template, TCR beta VDJ and CDR3 profiling was carried out. TCRdb used MiXCR to reprocess the reads, holding one entry per CDR3 protein. The data show about 270,000 distinct CDR3 sequences, 50% to 70% seen once. This clonotype was seen a handful of times. Its antigen is undetermined. Findings and limits, study-wide: Patients and controls had CD8+ Simpson's diversity values that were not significantly distinct.

The TCR comes from a human donor with severe aplastic anemia or a healthy control (not recorded which). Sequencing was done on a sample of sorted CD4+, CD8+, or CD8+CD57+ T cells (not recorded which) from PBMCs.

CDR3 DNA sequence: TGTGCCAGCAGCTTAGAGGGACAGGGCCCCTACGAGCAGTACTTC. Residues: CASSLEGQGPYEQYF. V gene TRBV7-9 combines with J gene TRBJ2-7, with 9 nucleotides matching TRBD1. This CDR3 has 15 amino acids. Trimming removed 1 base from V and 2 bases from J; junction bases left unmatched: 3. CDR1 is SEHNR, CDR2 FQNEAQ, per germline (reference sequence).